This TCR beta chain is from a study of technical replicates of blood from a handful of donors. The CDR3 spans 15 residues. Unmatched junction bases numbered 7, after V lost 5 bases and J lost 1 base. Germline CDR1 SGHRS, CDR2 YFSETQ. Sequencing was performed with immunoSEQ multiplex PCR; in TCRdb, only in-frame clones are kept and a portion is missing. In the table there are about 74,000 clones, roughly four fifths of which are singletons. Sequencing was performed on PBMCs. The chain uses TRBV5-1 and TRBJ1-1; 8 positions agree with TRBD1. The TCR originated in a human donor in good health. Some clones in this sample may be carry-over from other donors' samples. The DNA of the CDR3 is TGCGCCAGCAGTCATGGACAGGGCCAGAACACTGAAGCTTTCTTT. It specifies CASSHGQGQNTEAFF.